The rows below give T cell receptor beta chains drawn from one sample of a study of early T cells in non-severe SARS-CoV-2 infection. Using its own MiXCR run on the 5' RACE reads, TCRdb lists one record per CDR3 protein. The table includes tens of thousands of distinct CDR3 sequences, about 12% detected once. The source material was whole blood. The receptors here all came from an adult who was a healthcare worker with PCR-confirmed SARS-CoV-2 infection or an uninfected control (not recorded which). The CDR3 runs from the conserved cysteine through the conserved F or W. The D gene is left open where the match is weak. Clone size is not always given. Where it is, it says once, few, many or a class for expanded clones.

d_call | j_call | v_call | clone_size | cdr3_nt | cdr3_aa
. | TRBJ1-1 | TRBV19 | few | TGTGCCAGTAGTATTCAGAGGTACACTGAAGCTTTCTTT | CASSIQRYTEAFF
TRBD2 | TRBJ2-7 | TRBV7-9 | many | TGTGCCAGCAGCCCCACTAGCGGGGGGCATTCCTACGAGCAGTACTTC | CASSPTSGGHSYEQYF
. | TRBJ1-1 | TRBV4-1 | . | TGCGCCAGCAGCCAAGAAAGCGGGATGAACACTGAAGCTTTCTTT | CASSQESGMNTEAFF
. | TRBJ2-1 | TRBV14 | many | TGTGCCAGCAGCGTCCGGTGGTACTACAATGAGCAGTTCTTC | CASSVRWYYNEQFF
TRBD1 | TRBJ2-7 | TRBV29-1 | few | TGCAGCGCCCAGGGGGCAGGATCCTACGAGCAGTACTTC | CSAQGAGSYEQYF
TRBD1 | TRBJ2-2 | TRBV29-1 | few | TGCAGCGTTGACAGTACAGGGGGCATCGTCGGGGAGCTGTTTTTT | CSVDSTGGIVGELFF
. | TRBJ1-1 | TRBV20-1 | many | TGCAGTGCTTTGAGAACAGCTCACACTGAAGCTTTCTTT | CSALRTAHTEAFF
TRBD1 | TRBJ2-7 | TRBV19 | many | TGTGCCAGTAGTCCATTTTCAGGGGGCGAGCAGTACTTC | CASSPFSGGEQYF
. | TRBJ1-6 | TRBV7-9 | many | TGTGCCAGCAGCTTGGGGGATTTTAATTCACCCCTCCACTTT | CASSLGDFNSPLHF
TRBD1 | TRBJ2-1 | TRBV20-1 | many | TGCAGTGCTACCACCGGGACAGGGCTATACAATGAGCAGTTCTTC | CSATTGTGLYNEQFF
. | TRBJ1-2 | TRBV6-5 | . | TGTGCCAGCAGTTACGGTCCTGACTATGGCTACACCTTC | CASSYGPDYGYTF
. | TRBJ2-2 | TRBV13 | few | TGTGCCAGCAGCCGTCAGGTTTTCGGGGAGCTGTTTTTT | CASSRQVFGELFF
. | TRBJ2-5 | TRBV4-1 | many | TGCGCCAGCAGCCAAGCAGGGGAGACCCAGTACTTC | CASSQAGETQYF
. | TRBJ2-5 | TRBV7-2 | few | TGTGCCAGCAGCTTAGCTATCCGTAGCGTGGAGACCCAGTACTTC | CASSLAIRSVETQYF
. | TRBJ1-4 | TRBV4-1 | . | TGCGCCAGCAGCCAAGATCCTCCAACAACTAATGAAAAACTGTTTTTT | CASSQDPPTTNEKLFF
. | TRBJ2-6 | TRBV4-3 | few | TGCGCCAGCAGCCAAGGAGGAGGGGACTCTGGGGCCAACGTCCTGACTTTC | CASSQGGGDSGANVLTF
TRBD2 | TRBJ2-3 | TRBV5-1 | many | TGCGCCAGCAGCTTCTGGTCGACTAGCGGGACTAACACAGATACGCAGTATTTT | CASSFWSTSGTNTDTQYF
. | TRBJ2-3 | TRBV9 | . | TGTGCCAGCAGCGTAGATGGGATCGATACGCAGTATTTT | CASSVDGIDTQYF
TRBD1 | TRBJ1-3 | TRBV9 | . | TGTGCCAGCAGCGTAGATCCCCGCGGGACAGGGCAAGGAGGAAACACCATATATTTT | CASSVDPRGTGQGGNTIYF
TRBD1 | TRBJ2-7 | TRBV29-1 | . | TGCAGCGGGGGCTCCGGGACAGGGATCTACGAGCAGTACTTC | CSGGSGTGIYEQYF
. | TRBJ2-7 | TRBV28 | . | TGTGCCAGCCTATCCAGGACGGATAGCTACGAGCAGTACTTC | CASLSRTDSYEQYF
. | TRBJ1-2 | TRBV29-1 | many | TGCAGCTACACGCGGGGCGGGGGCTACACCTTC | CSYTRGGGYTF
. | TRBJ2-1 | TRBV6-2/TRBV6-3 | many | TGTGCCAGCAGTTTAAATGGCGGGGCAGGTGAGCAGTTCTTC | CASSLNGGAGEQFF
. | TRBJ1-2 | TRBV18 | many | TGTGCCAGCTCACCACCGGACAGCAAGAACTATGGCTACACCTTC | CASSPPDSKNYGYTF
. | TRBJ1-2 | TRBV7-9 | . | TGTGCCAGCAGCTTAGCGGCAGGGGAGTATGGCTACACCTTC | CASSLAAGEYGYTF
. | TRBJ2-3 | TRBV11-2 | . | TGTGCCAGCAGCCACCCGGGGACAGATACGCAGTATTTT | CASSHPGTDTQYF
TRBD2 | TRBJ2-1 | TRBV20-1 | few | TGCGCGACTAGCGGTTCCTACAATGAGCAGTTCTTC | CATSGSYNEQFF
. | TRBJ2-1 | TRBV7-9 | . | TGTGCCAGCAGCTTTGGTTACAATGAGCAGTTCTTC | CASSFGYNEQFF
. | TRBJ2-3 | TRBV29-1 | . | TGCAGCGTTGGGGATCACGGGGCGCGCGCAGATACGCAGTATTTT | CSVGDHGARADTQYF
TRBD2 | TRBJ2-1 | TRBV4-2 | many | TGTGCCAGCAGCGGCCGAGAGCGGGAGGGCCCGGGGAATGAGCAGTTCTTC | CASSGREREGPGNEQFF
. | TRBJ1-2 | TRBV12-3/TRBV12-4 | many | TGTGCCAGCAGCCACCGGGTCCGGGGGGGATATGGCTACACCTTC | CASSHRVRGGYGYTF
. | TRBJ1-5 | TRBV6-2/TRBV6-3 | few | TGTGCCAGCAGCTGGAACGGAGATAGCAATCAGCCCCAGCATTTT | CASSWNGDSNQPQHF
. | TRBJ2-3 | TRBV7-9 | . | TGTGCCAGCAGCTTGGGACCGGCAACAGATACGCAGTATTTT | CASSLGPATDTQYF
. | TRBJ2-7 | TRBV29-1 | . | TGCAGCGTTGACCCCGGTTCGGGGGAGCAGTACTTC | CSVDPGSGEQYF
TRBD1 | TRBJ2-7 | TRBV18 | many | TGTGCCAGCTCACCAGGGACAGTCTCCTACGAGCAGTACTTC | CASSPGTVSYEQYF
TRBD1 | TRBJ2-3 | TRBV5-1 | . | TGCGCCAGCAGCCCCCGGACAGGGGGCACAGATACGCAGTATTTT | CASSPRTGGTDTQYF
. | TRBJ2-7 | TRBV7-9 | . | TGTGCCAGCAGCTTATCTTACTCCTACGAGCAGTACTTC | CASSLSYSYEQYF
. | TRBJ2-7 | TRBV18 | many | TGCGCCAGCTCACCTCGTGGGGTCTCCTACGAGCAGTACTTC | CASSPRGVSYEQYF
. | TRBJ1-3 | TRBV20-1 | many | TGCAGTGCTAGAGATGACAGTCGGCCTGGAAACACCATATATTTT | CSARDDSRPGNTIYF
TRBD1 | TRBJ2-7 | TRBV29-1 | . | TGCAGCGTCAGGGACAGTCTCTACGAGCAGTACTTC | CSVRDSLYEQYF
. | TRBJ1-3 | TRBV29-1 | many | TGCAGCGTTGAAGGGGTCCGGGGGAAGGAGAGAAACACCATATATTTT | CSVEGVRGKERNTIYF
TRBD2 | TRBJ2-7 | TRBV28 | many | TGTGCCAGCAGAACTCGGGGGGGCTCCTACGAGCAGTACTTC | CASRTRGGSYEQYF
. | TRBJ1-3 | TRBV7-6 | few | TGTGCCAGCAGCTTAGACAGGGGAAACACCATATATTTT | CASSLDRGNTIYF
TRBD2 | TRBJ2-1 | TRBV5-1 | . | TGCGCCAGCCGTCGAGAAACTAGCGGGGTGAACAATGAGCAGTTCTTC | CASRRETSGVNNEQFF
TRBD2 | TRBJ2-7 | TRBV12-3/TRBV12-4 | few | TGTGCCAGCAGTCTACGCGGGGGCTACGAGCAGTACTTC | CASSLRGGYEQYF
. | TRBJ2-5 | TRBV20-1 | many | TGCAGTGCTAGAGATTCTGAAGTCGGTCCAGAGACCCAGTACTTC | CSARDSEVGPETQYF